The clone carrying this T cell receptor (beta chain) occurred a few times. The data derive from a study of blood T cell repertoires in COVID-19. This CDR3 is 15 amino acids long. Germline-derived CDR1 and CDR2 are KGHDR and SFDVKD. V shed 5 bases and J 2 bases; nucleotides not matched to a gene: 5. Sequenced by immunoSEQ multiplex PCR; TCRdb stores in-frame clones only, minus some. In the table there are roughly 450,000 clones, 90% of which are singletons. This clonotype originated in a man between 18 and 35 years old who had recovered from COVID-19. Sequenced input: PBMCs or T cells enriched from blood (not recorded which). The gene calls are TRBV24-1 and TRBJ2-1; TRBD1 matches 7 bases. The CDR3 DNA sequence: TGTGCCACCAGTGCCGGGACAGCCCCCTACAATGAGCAGTTCTTC. This sequence encodes CATSAGTAPYNEQFF.